This T cell receptor (beta chain) was documented in a study of CD8 T cells in Susac syndrome (dated by TCRdb to about 2019). With regard to the full study: The study used repertoire sequencing to test whether antigen drove CD8+ T cell activation and differentiation in Susac syndrome. The study compared CD8+ T cell repertoire clonality among about a dozen healthy donors, 14 Susac syndrome patients and fewer than 19 multiple sclerosis patients.

CDR1 LGHNT and CDR2 FRNRAP are derived from the germline V gene. V and J are trimmed by 1 base and 5 bases, and the gene matches miss 11 bases of the junction. Its CDR3 holds 17 amino acids, cysteine through phenylalanine. The entry retains the CDR3 DNA only, 51 bases that are in frame from base 1. Overall results and qualifications from the work: The study acknowledged that relatively few individuals were included in the TCR sequencing and HLA analysis.

Note on this clonotype: What this receptor recognizes is not known. Base qualities are not recorded, but no much larger clone differs from it by a single base.

RNA was extracted using the RNeasy kit, and roughly 0.45 to 1 ug of the RNA was reverse transcribed with random hexamers. The immunoSEQ multiplex PCR assay, covering 54 Vbeta and 13 Jbeta segments, was used to amplify TCR beta CDR3 regions. PCR amplification bias was corrected using a synthetic template baseline for primer optimization and computational correction. The authors processed their data as follows. Reads were assigned to V, D and J genes according to IMGT and analyzed in immunoSEQ Analyzer, with only productive sequences retained. To calculate clonality, Shannon entropy was normalized by log2 of the number of productive unique sequences and then subtracted from one. Public and private clones were assessed among the 100 most prevalent clones of each patient and control. A clone was defined as Susac-specific if it was absent from the healthy and MS cohorts, from 1052 published viral clones and from other ImmuneACCESS disease sequences. The public sequencing data were trimmed at Q25 with fastp and processed into clonotypes with MiXCR by TCRdb, which kept only in-frame beta chains. Identical CDR3 protein sequences are pooled into one entry, listed with their most common genes and DNA. The V and J calls and clone size are TCRdb's, not the authors'. Across this sample there are some 200,000 distinct CDR3 sequences, with approximately 90% seen only once. The ten biggest clones cover around 0.13% of the sample.

Peripheral blood CD8+ and CD4+ T cells from healthy donors, Susac syndrome patients and multiple sclerosis patients were profiled using high-throughput TCR beta sequencing. The multiple sclerosis controls were treatment-naive patients whose relapsing-remitting disease, either stable or active, fulfilled the revised McDonald criteria. Bulk CD8+ and CD4+ T cells were purified by magnetic negative isolation, whereas CD8+ TEMRA cells were enriched by FACS. Blood was collected in EDTA tubes and processed within 24 hours, with PBMCs isolated through density gradient centrifugation. PBMCs intended for TCR sequencing were cryopreserved in liquid nitrogen and thawed later in a water bath at 37 degrees C. The sorted or isolated CD4+, CD8+ and CD8+ TEMRA cells reached a purity of at least 90%.

The sample taken for sequencing was CD8+ T cells from PBMCs. This receptor chain uses TRBV12-5 and TRBJ2-5; 9 bases in the middle match TRBD2. The clonotype originates from a human donor with multiple sclerosis. The DNA reads TGTGCTAGTGGTTTGGGCGGAGTAGCGGGAGTTGGGGAGACCCAGTACTTC. Its product reads: CASGLGGVAGVGETQYF.